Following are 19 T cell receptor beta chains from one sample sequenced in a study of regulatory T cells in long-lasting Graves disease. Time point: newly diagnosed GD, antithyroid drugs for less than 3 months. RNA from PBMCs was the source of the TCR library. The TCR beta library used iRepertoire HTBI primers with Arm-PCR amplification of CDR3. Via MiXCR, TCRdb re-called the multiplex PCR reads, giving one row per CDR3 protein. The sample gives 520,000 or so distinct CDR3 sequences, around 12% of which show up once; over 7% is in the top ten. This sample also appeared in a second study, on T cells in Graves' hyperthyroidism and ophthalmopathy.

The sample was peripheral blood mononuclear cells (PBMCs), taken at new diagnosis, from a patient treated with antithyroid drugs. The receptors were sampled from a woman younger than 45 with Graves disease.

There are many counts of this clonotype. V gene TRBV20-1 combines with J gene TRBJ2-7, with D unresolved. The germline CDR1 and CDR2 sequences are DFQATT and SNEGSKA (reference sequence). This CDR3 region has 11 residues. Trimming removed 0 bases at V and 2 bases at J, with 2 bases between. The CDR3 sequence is CSARDTYEQYF. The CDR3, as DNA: TGCAGTGCTAGAGATACCTACGAGCAGTACTTC.

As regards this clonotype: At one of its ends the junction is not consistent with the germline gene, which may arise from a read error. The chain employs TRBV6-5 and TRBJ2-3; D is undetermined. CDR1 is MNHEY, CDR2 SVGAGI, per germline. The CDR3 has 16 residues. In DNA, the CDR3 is TGTGCCAGCAGTTTTTCCAGCCCCGGAACCACAGATACGCGGTATTTT. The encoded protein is CASSFSSPGTTDTRYF.

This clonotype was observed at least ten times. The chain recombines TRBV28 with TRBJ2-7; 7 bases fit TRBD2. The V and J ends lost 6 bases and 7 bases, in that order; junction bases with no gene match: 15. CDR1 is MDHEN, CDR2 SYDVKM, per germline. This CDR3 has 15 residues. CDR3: CASRSLGDYPKEQYF. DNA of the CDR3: TGTGCCAGCAGATCCTTGGGGGACTACCCCAAGGAGCAGTACTTC.

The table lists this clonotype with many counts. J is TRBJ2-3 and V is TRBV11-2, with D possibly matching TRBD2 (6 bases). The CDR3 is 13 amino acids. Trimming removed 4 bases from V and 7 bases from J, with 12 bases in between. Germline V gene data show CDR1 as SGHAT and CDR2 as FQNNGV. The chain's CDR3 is CASSSGLHNTQYF. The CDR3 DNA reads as TGTGCCAGCAGCTCGGGACTTCACAATACGCAGTATTTT.

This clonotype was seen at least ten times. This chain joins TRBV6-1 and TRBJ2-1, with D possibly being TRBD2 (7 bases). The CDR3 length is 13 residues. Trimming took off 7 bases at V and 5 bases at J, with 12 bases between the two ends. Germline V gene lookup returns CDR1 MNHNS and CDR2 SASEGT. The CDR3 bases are TGTGCCAGCAAGGGGGGGTTAAACAATGAGCAGTTCTTC. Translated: CASKGGLNNEQFF.

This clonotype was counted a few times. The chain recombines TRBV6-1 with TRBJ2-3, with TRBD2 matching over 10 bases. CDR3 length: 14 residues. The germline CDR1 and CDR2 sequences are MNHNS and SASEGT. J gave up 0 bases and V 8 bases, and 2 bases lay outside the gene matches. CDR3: CASATSGSTDTQYF. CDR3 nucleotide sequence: TGTGCCAGCGCGACTAGCGGGAGCACAGATACGCAGTATTTT.

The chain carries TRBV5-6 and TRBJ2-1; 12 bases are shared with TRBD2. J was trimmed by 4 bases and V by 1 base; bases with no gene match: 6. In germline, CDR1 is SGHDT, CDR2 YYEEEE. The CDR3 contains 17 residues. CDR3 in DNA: TGTGCCAGCAGCTTGCTAGCGGGAGGGCCGGGTTACAATGAGCAGTTCTTC. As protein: CASSLLAGGPGYNEQFF.

The CDR3 loop is CASSQDRGLDNEKLFF. In DNA, the CDR3 is TGTGCCAGCAGCCAAGATCGGGGCTTGGATAATGAAAAACTGTTTTTT. The chain employs TRBV14 and TRBJ1-4; tentatively, D is TRBD1 (5 bases). Trimming took off 0 bases at V and 4 bases at J, with 12 bases between the two ends. CDR1 is SGHDN, CDR2 FVKESK, per germline. The CDR3 contains 16 residues. Filled out from reference TRBV14 and TRBJ1-4, the complete variable domain reads EAGVTQFPSHSVIEKGQTVTLRCDPISGHDNLYWYRRVMGKEIKFLLHFVKESKQDESGMPNNRFLAERTGGTYSTLKVQPAELEDSGVYFCASSQDRGLDNEKLFFGSGTQLSVL.

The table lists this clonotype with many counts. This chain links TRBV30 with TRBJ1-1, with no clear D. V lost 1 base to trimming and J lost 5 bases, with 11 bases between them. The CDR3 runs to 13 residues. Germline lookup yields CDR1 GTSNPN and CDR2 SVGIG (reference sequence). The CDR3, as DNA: TGTGCCTGGAGTGGTTACAACAAAACTGAAGCTTTCTTT. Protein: CAWSGYNKTEAFF.

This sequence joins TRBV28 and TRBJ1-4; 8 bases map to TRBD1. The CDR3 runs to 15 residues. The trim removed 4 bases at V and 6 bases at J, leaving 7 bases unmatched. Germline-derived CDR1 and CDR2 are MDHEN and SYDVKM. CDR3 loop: CASSYLGQEDEKLFF. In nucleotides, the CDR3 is TGTGCCAGCAGTTACTTGGGACAGGAGGATGAAAAACTGTTTTTT.

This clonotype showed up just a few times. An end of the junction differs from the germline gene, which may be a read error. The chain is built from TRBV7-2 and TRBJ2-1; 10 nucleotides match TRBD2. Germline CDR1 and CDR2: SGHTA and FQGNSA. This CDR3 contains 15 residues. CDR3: CASSFTSGAVLELFF. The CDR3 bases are TGTGCCAGCAGCTTTACTAGCGGGGCCGTTCTCGAGCTGTTCTTC.

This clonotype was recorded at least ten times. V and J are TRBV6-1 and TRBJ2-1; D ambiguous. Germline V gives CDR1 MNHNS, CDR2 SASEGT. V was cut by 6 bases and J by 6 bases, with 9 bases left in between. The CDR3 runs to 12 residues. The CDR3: CASSRLSNEQFF. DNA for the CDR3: TGTGCCAGCAGCCGCCTCAGCAATGAGCAGTTCTTC.

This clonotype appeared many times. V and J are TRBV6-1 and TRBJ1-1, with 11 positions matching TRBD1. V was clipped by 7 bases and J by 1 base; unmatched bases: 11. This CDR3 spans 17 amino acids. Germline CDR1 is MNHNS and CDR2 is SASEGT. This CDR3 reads CASIRTDRGQRNTEAFF. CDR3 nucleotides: TGTGCCAGCATCCGGACGGACAGGGGGCAAAGGAACACTGAAGCTTTCTTT.

Here the CDR3 reads CSVGAGVNTEAFF. CDR3 DNA: TGCAGCGTTGGTGCGGGCGTGAACACTGAAGCTTTCTTT. The chain joins TRBV29-1 to TRBJ1-1; D remains unclear. The CDR3 is 13 residues long. The V gene lost 4 bases and the J gene lost 0 bases, with 9 bases spanning the gap. Per the germline V gene, CDR1 is SQVTM and CDR2 is ANQGSEA.

The chain's CDR3 is CASSPPVRRPISYNSPLHF. The CDR3 nucleotides read TGTGCCAGCTCACCACCGGTCCGTAGGCCGATCTCCTATAATTCACCCCTCCACTTT. V is TRBV18 and J is TRBJ1-6; D unresolved. Germline lookup yields CDR1 KGHSH and CDR2 LQKENI. V was shortened by 0 bases and J by 0 bases, with 15 bases between the two germline ends. The CDR3 totals 19 residues.

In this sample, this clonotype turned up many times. In DNA form, the CDR3 reads TGTGCCAGCAGCGTTTGGCAGGGGGCTTACGAGCAGTACTTC. It codes for CASSVWQGAYEQYF. J is TRBJ2-7 and V is TRBV7-9, with TRBD1 matching over 8 bases. The length of the CDR3 is 14 residues. CDR1 and CDR2 from the germline V gene are SEHNR and FQNEAQ (reference sequence). V dropped 5 bases and J dropped 4; count of bases not matched to a gene: 7.

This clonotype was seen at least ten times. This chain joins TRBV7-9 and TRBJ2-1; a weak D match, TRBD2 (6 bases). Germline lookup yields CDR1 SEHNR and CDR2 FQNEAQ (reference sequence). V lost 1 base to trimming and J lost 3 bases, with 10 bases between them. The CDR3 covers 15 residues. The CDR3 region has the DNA TGTGCCAGCAGCTTAGGGGAGGTACTCTACAATGAGCAGTTCTTC. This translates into CASSLGEVLYNEQFF.

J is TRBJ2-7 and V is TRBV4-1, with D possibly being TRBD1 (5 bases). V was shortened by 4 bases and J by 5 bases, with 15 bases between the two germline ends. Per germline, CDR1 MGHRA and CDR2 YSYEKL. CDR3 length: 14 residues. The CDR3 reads CASSPGAGTHEQYF. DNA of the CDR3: TGCGCCAGCAGCCCTGGGGCAGGAACTCACGAGCAGTACTTC.

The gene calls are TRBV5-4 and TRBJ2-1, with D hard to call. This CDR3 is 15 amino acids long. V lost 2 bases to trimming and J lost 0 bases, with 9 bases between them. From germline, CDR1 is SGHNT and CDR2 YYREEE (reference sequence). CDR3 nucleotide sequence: TGTGCCAGCAGCTTTACTAAGTTCTCCTACAATGAGCAGTTCTTC. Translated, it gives CASSFTKFSYNEQFF.